The 8 T cell receptor beta chains presented below share a single source sample, sequenced in a study of technical replicates of blood from a few donors. Produced via immunoSEQ multiplex PCR; TCRdb's table is partial and in-frame only. The profile shows 65,000 to 85,000 clones, about 96% of them singletons. The specimen was T cells isolated from PBMCs. The receptor source for this set is a human donor in good health.

The chain has TRBV27 and TRBJ1-5; TRBD1 agrees at 8 bases. The CDR3 totals 14 residues. Trimming cost V 6 bases and J 7 bases; bases outside gene matches: 8. CDR1 is MNHEY, CDR2 SMNVEV, per germline (reference sequence). Written as DNA, the CDR3 is TGTGCCAGCAGAGAACGGACAGGGTACCAGCCCCAGCATTTT. Translating gives CASRERTGYQPQHF.

This clone was seen a single time. V usage is TRBV9 and J usage is TRBJ2-7; 8 nucleotides agree with TRBD1. Trimming at V came to 3 bases and at J to 2 bases, leaving 10 bases not matched to a gene. The CDR3 sequence is 16 residues long. The germline CDR1 and CDR2 sequences are SGDLS and YYNGEE. The CDR3, as DNA: TGTGCCAGCAGCGAATCCCCCGGGACAGGAGCCTACGAGCAGTACTTC. This sequence encodes CASSESPGTGAYEQYF. Variable domain in full (rest from reference TRBV9 and TRBJ2-7): DSGVTQTPKHLITATGQRVTLRCSPRSGDLSVYWYQQSLDQGLQFLIQYYNGEERAKGNILERFSAQQFPDLHSELNLSSLELGDSALYFCASSESPGTGAYEQYFGPGTRLTVT.

Only one count was recorded for this clone. The chain has TRBV7-3 and TRBJ2-7; D is unresolved. The V end lost 5 bases, the J end lost 3 bases, and 17 bases lay between the germline ends. The CDR3 is 15 residues long. The V gene's germline CDR1 is SGHTA and CDR2 FQGTGA. The CDR3 sequence: CASSPGLGGHYEQYF. The CDR3 DNA reads as TGTGCCAGCAGCCCGGGTCTAGGTGGCCACTACGAGCAGTACTTC. Filled out from reference TRBV7-3 and TRBJ2-7, the complete variable domain reads GAGVSQTPSNKVTEKGKYVELRCDPISGHTALYWYRQSLGQGPEFLIYFQGTGAADDSGLPNDRFFAVRPEGSVSTLKIQRTERGDSAVYLCASSPGLGGHYEQYFGPGTRLTVT.

The chain combines TRBV5-6 with TRBJ2-3, with 11 bases that match TRBD2. Germline lookup yields CDR1 SGHDT and CDR2 YYEEEE. The CDR3 spans 16 residues. J was trimmed by 2 bases and V by 5 bases; bases with no gene match: 7. This CDR3 reads CASRFGLAGYTDTQYF. DNA of the CDR3: TGTGCCAGCAGATTTGGACTAGCGGGTTACACAGATACGCAGTATTTT.

The V gene is TRBV2, the J gene TRBJ2-5; D uncertain. The CDR3 has 12 amino acids. Germline assignment: CDR1 SNHLY and CDR2 FYNNEI. V lost 6 bases and J 5 bases, leaving 10 bases between the germline ends. The CDR3 sequence: CASREYWETQYF. CDR3 coding DNA: TGTGCCAGCAGGGAGTACTGGGAGACCCAGTACTTC.

This clone was observed once. The CDR3 DNA reads TGTGCCAGTAGTCCACAAAGAACAGAAGCTTTCTTT. This sequence encodes CASSPQRTEAFF. The chain couples TRBV19 to TRBJ1-1; no reliable D call. The CDR3 length is 12 residues. The germline V gene encodes CDR1 LNHDA and CDR2 SQIVND (reference sequence). V lost 5 bases, J lost 8 bases, and 12 bases lay in between.

The CDR3, as DNA: TGTGCCATCAGTGAGTCGGGGGGGGAACGTGGCTACACCTTC. Translation gives CAISESGGERGYTF. The chain is built from TRBV10-3 and TRBJ1-2, with a weak D call TRBD1 (5 bases). V lost 0 bases and J lost 7, with 12 bases in between. CDR3 length equals 14 residues. CDR1 is ENHRY, CDR2 SYGVKD, per germline.

V gene TRBV6-1 combines with J gene TRBJ2-1; the match to TRBD2 covers 11 bases. V was clipped by 2 bases and J by 8 bases; unmatched bases: 8. The CDR3 is 16 residues long. From germline, CDR1 is MNHNS and CDR2 SASEGT. CDR3 sequence reads: CASSEMGLAGGYEQFF. The CDR3 DNA is TGTGCCAGCAGTGAAATGGGTCTAGCGGGAGGATATGAGCAGTTCTTC.